The rows below give T cell receptor beta chains drawn from one sample of a study of identical twins' blood T cells. TCRdb redid the calling of the 5' RACE reads with MiXCR, one entry per CDR3 protein. Among roughly 340,000 distinct CDR3 sequences listed, 28% were seen once. The sequencing input was PBMCs. The receptor set was obtained from a woman between 18 and 55 years old in good health. CDR3s include the opening cysteine and the closing phenylalanine or tryptophan. The D gene is left open where the match is weak. Clone size is shown for a subset of rows, as once, few, many or a class of expanded clone.

V,size,J,D,CDR3,DNA
TRBV2,-,TRBJ2-1,TRBD2,CASSESGAGGFF,TGTGCCAGCAGTGAATCGGGGGCGGGAGGATTCTTC
TRBV20-1,-,TRBJ2-1,-,CSASPVGGSYNEQFF,TGCAGTGCCTCTCCCGTTGGCGGCTCCTACAATGAGCAGTTCTTC
TRBV6-6,few,TRBJ1-4,-,CASSQRGDEKLFF,TGTGCCAGCAGCCAGCGAGGGGATGAAAAACTGTTTTTT
TRBV7-2,-,TRBJ1-5,-,CASSSPPYQPQHF,TGTGCCAGCAGCTCCCCACCCTATCAGCCCCAGCATTTT
TRBV20-1,few,TRBJ2-3,-,CSARPPSKGGDTQYF,TGCAGTGCTCGGCCCCCTAGTAAAGGGGGAGATACGCAGTATTTT
TRBV4-3,-,TRBJ2-1,-,CASSQDRAGPKQFF,TGCGCCAGCAGCCAAGATCGGGCGGGTCCGAAGCAGTTCTTC
TRBV5-1,few,TRBJ2-1,TRBD2,CASSLETSGAYNEQFF,TGCGCCAGCAGCTTGGAGACTAGCGGAGCCTACAATGAGCAGTTCTTC
TRBV11-2,few,TRBJ1-2,-,CASSLIARDYGYTF,TGTGCCAGCAGCTTAATAGCCCGGGACTATGGCTACACCTTC
TRBV7-2,few,TRBJ2-7,-,CASSLNRPHEQYF,TGTGCCAGCAGCTTAAACAGGCCCCACGAGCAGTACTTC
TRBV20-1,-,TRBJ2-1,-,CSASQNEQFF,TGCAGTGCTAGCCAGAATGAGCAGTTCTTC
TRBV7-9,-,TRBJ2-2,-,CASSLDGYTGELFF,TGTGCCAGCAGCTTAGACGGCTACACCGGGGAGCTGTTTTTT
TRBV3-1,-,TRBJ1-5,TRBD1,CASSRTGGPADTQHF,TGTGCCAGCAGCCGGACAGGGGGCCCGGCAGATACGCAGCATTTT
TRBV28,-,TRBJ1-2,-,CASSLRPGYGYTF,TGTGCCAGCAGTTTGAGACCGGGCTATGGCTACACCTTC
TRBV5-1,once,TRBJ1-4,-,CASSLSGSPLKLFF,TGCGCCAGCAGCTTGTCCGGGAGCCCGCTGAAACTGTTTTTT
TRBV6-2/TRBV6-3,-,TRBJ2-5,TRBD2,CASSYSAGGETQYF,TGTGCCAGCAGTTACTCGGCGGGGGGAGAGACCCAGTACTTC
TRBV13,-,TRBJ2-1,-,CASSKLTSWNEQFF,TGTGCCAGCAGTAAACTTACGAGCTGGAATGAGCAGTTCTTC
TRBV5-1,-,TRBJ2-4,TRBD2,CASSLRAGEVNIQCF,TGCGCCAGCAGCTTGAGGGCGGGAGAAGTGAACATTCAGTGCTTC
TRBV12-3/TRBV12-4,few,TRBJ2-2,-,CASSPGSYTGELFF,TGTGCCAGCAGTCCGGGGTCCTACACCGGGGAGCTGTTTTTT
TRBV29-1,few,TRBJ1-2,TRBD1,CSVVGQGAGGYTF,TGCAGCGTTGTCGGGCAGGGGGCAGGAGGCTACACCTTC
TRBV4-1,few,TRBJ1-2,-,CASSLAQGGGYTF,TGCGCCAGCAGCCTTGCGCAGGGTGGGGGCTACACCTTC